This passage covers 5 T cell receptor beta chains from one sample sequenced in a study of post-analysis software for immune sequencing data. Overall study findings and caveats: About 5 TRBV segments, including TRBV5-6, TRBV5-1 and TRBV20-1, were more frequent in patients than controls.

The antigens these receptors bind are not known. Carried by the TCR beta cDNA libraries were unique molecular identifiers. TCRdb analysed the PCR reads with MiXCR anew, one entry per CDR3 protein. Of approximately 690,000 distinct CDR3 sequences listed, approximately 59% were seen once; the top ten hold around 11%. Sequencing was done on a sample of blood. All receptors derive from a girl aged 2-9 years with multiple sclerosis.

The sample holds a few counts of this clonotype. The CDR3 reads CASSSTSKTYNEQFF. The CDR3 DNA reads TGTGCCAGCAGTTCTACTAGTAAGACCTACAATGAGCAGTTCTTC. The chain joins TRBV6-2 or TRBV6-3 to TRBJ2-1; a possible D gene is TRBD2 (5 bases). V lost 4 bases and J 2 bases, leaving 12 bases between the germline ends. The CDR3 has 15 amino acids. Per germline, CDR1 MNHEY and CDR2 SVGEGT.

A few counts support this clonotype. The chain couples TRBV9 to TRBJ2-1, with D maybe TRBD2 (6 bases). From germline, CDR1 is SGDLS and CDR2 YYNGEE. V gave up 3 bases and J gave up 4 bases, with 11 bases separating them. The CDR3 runs 14 residues. For the CDR3, the DNA is TGTGCCAGCAGCGGGGGACTCACGTACAATGAGCAGTTCTTC. Protein product: CASSGGLTYNEQFF.

This clonotype was seen a single time. This sequence joins TRBV5-1 and TRBJ2-1; possible D gene TRBD1, 5 bases. There are 13 residues in the CDR3. The V gene's germline CDR1 is SGHRS and CDR2 YFSETQ. Trimming left V 5 bases short and J 9 bases short, with 15 bases between. The CDR3 is CASRARGDGEQFF. The CDR3 nucleotides are TGCGCCAGCAGGGCTAGGGGTGACGGTGAGCAGTTCTTC. Together with reference TRBV5-1 and TRBJ2-1, the CDR3 gives the full variable domain: KAGVTQTPRYLIKTRGQQVTLSCSPISGHRSVSWYQQTPGQGLQFLFEYFSETQRNKGNFPGRFSGRQFSNSRSEMNVSTLELGDSALYLCASRARGDGEQFFGPGTRLTVL.

V and J are TRBV29-1 and TRBJ1-1; D unclear. The V gene lost 5 bases and the J gene lost 0 bases, with 7 bases spanning the gap. Germline CDR1 and CDR2: SQVTM and ANQGSEA. This CDR3 spans 12 amino acids. This CDR3 reads CSVSIMNTEAFF. As DNA, the CDR3 is TGCAGCGTTTCTATCATGAACACTGAAGCTTTCTTT. Based on the CDR3 plus reference TRBV29-1 and TRBJ1-1, the full variable domain is SAVISQKPSRDICQRGTSLTIQCQVDSQVTMMFWYRQQPGQSLTLIATANQGSEATYESGFVIDKFPISRPNLTFSTLTVSNMSPEDSSIYLCSVSIMNTEAFFGQGTRLTVV.

The V and J genes are TRBV6-5 and TRBJ1-5; no reliable D call. Trimming left V 6 bases short and J 4 bases short, with 10 bases between. The length of the CDR3 is 13 residues. Germline CDR1 is MNHEY and CDR2 is SVGAGI. The CDR3 reads CASSRKQNQPQHF. The DNA of the CDR3 is TGTGCCAGCAGCCGCAAACAAAATCAGCCCCAGCATTTT.